This T cell receptor beta chain was sequenced in a study of blood T cell repertoires in COVID-19. About the research overall: T cells, B-cell-depleted T cells, or PBMCs provided the cDNA or gDNA that served as material.

Authors' data handling: Reference gene primer amplification gave estimated nucleated cell counts. TCRdb keeps only in-frame clones here, not all; method: immunoSEQ multiplex PCR. V, J and clone size derive from that table, while D and trimming were established from the DNA sequence. The data show 180,000 or so clones, about 83% seen once. Donors were grouped by their self-reported clinical history. Sequenced input: PBMCs or T cells enriched from blood (not recorded which). The source of this sequence is a man in his forties with acute COVID-19.

The CDR3 here is CSSGDTDTQYF. In DNA, the CDR3 is TGCAGCTCAGGGGACACAGATACGCAGTATTTT. The genes are TRBV29-1 and TRBJ2-3; weak D call: TRBD1 (6 bases). CDR3 size: 11 residues. Germline values: CDR1 SQVTM, CDR2 ANQGSEA. V lost 8 bases and J lost 2, with 8 bases in between.